What follows are 28 T cell receptor beta chains derived from one specimen sequenced in a study of T cell clones after liver transplantation. Some clones are missing from TCRdb's copy, which holds only in-frame ones; the method was immunoSEQ multiplex PCR. The sample holds tens of thousands of clones, 80% to 95% seen once. The sequencing used CD4+ T cells from blood, collected nearly 26 months after liver transplant. These receptors originate from a human patient who received a liver transplant. Some of the T cells may derive from the graft donor.

The chain uses TRBV19 and TRBJ1-4; D is unresolved. The CDR3 runs 11 residues. Germline V lookup: CDR1 LNHDA, CDR2 SQIVND (reference sequence). With 1 base removed from V and 13 bases from J, the gap between germline ends came to 7 bases. The CDR3 region has the DNA TGTGCCAGTAGTATAGGTTGGAGACTGTTTTTT. Protein: CASSIGWRLFF.

This sequence joins TRBV11-2 and TRBJ2-1, with D perhaps TRBD1 (5 bases). This CDR3 contains 16 residues. Looked up from germline, CDR1 is SGHAT and CDR2 is FQNNGV. V gave up 2 bases and J gave up 0 bases, with 11 bases separating them. Here the CDR3 reads CASSLYLGHSYNEQFF. As DNA, the CDR3 is TGTGCCAGCAGCTTATACTTGGGGCACTCCTACAATGAGCAGTTCTTC.

CDR3 coding DNA: TGTGCTAGTGGTTCGAACGGAGCGGAGAAGTACGAGCAGTACTTC. Encoded protein: CASGSNGAEKYEQYF. This rearrangement joins TRBV12-5 to TRBJ2-7; tentative D call: TRBD2 (5 bases). CDR1 LGHNT and CDR2 FRNRAP come from the germline V gene. The germline V and J ends were trimmed by 4 bases and 4 bases, with 17 bases remaining between them. The CDR3 has 15 amino acids.

The chain joins TRBV5-4 to TRBJ2-1, with a tentative D call TRBD1 (5 bases). Germline CDR1 and CDR2: SGHNT and YYREEE (reference sequence). This CDR3 comprises 16 residues. Trimming shortened V by 4 bases and J by 5 bases, and 19 bases separated the two germline ends. The CDR3 DNA reads as TGTGCCAGCAGCCCGTTGACGTGGGGCGTCGACAATGAGCAGTTCTTC. Residues: CASSPLTWGVDNEQFF.

The CDR3 region has the DNA TGTGCCAGTAGTCCAACTAGGGGTTACGAGCAGTACTTC. This gives the protein CASSPTRGYEQYF. The V and J genes are TRBV19 and TRBJ2-7; D could derive from TRBD1 or TRBD2 (5 bases each). This CDR3 has 13 residues. From germline, CDR1 is LNHDA and CDR2 SQIVND (reference sequence). V was cut by 5 bases and J by 4 bases, with 12 bases left in between. The complete variable domain, with remaining parts taken from reference TRBV19 and TRBJ2-7, reads DGGITQSPKYLFRKEGQNVTLSCEQNLNHDAMYWYRQDPGQGLRLIYYSQIVNDFQKGDIAEGYSVSREKKESFPLTVTSAQKNPTAFYLCASSPTRGYEQYFGPGTRLTVT.

CDR3 loop: CASSHSGRNYNEQFF. The CDR3 DNA sequence: TGCGCCAGCAGCCATAGCGGGAGGAACTACAATGAGCAGTTCTTC. The chain employs TRBV5-1 and TRBJ2-1; 10 bases match TRBD2. The V gene's germline CDR1 is SGHRS and CDR2 YFSETQ. The CDR3 extends over 15 amino acids. Trimming removed 4 bases from V and 3 bases from J; junction bases left unmatched: 4.

The chain is built from TRBV10-3 and TRBJ1-2; D ambiguous. The CDR3 loop spans 13 amino acids. Per the germline V gene, CDR1 is ENHRY and CDR2 is SYGVKD. Trimming stripped 2 bases from V and 3 bases from J, with 7 bases between. CDR3 in DNA: TGTGCCATCAGTGAGGACCCGTACTATGGCTACACCTTC. Its protein is CAISEDPYYGYTF.

This chain uses TRBV5-6 with TRBJ2-2, with TRBD1 identical over 9 bases. The germline gives CDR1 SGHDT, CDR2 YYEEEE. This CDR3 contains 15 residues. V trimming: 4 bases; J trimming: 0 bases; junction bases outside the gene matches: 1. DNA of the CDR3: TGTGCCAGCAGCCGGACAGGGGCGAACACCGGGGAGCTGTTTTTT. This gives the protein CASSRTGANTGELFF.

This clone appeared a single time. CDR3 protein: CASSLLDRRASTDTQYF. CDR3 bases: TGTGCCAGCAGCTTGCTAGACCGTCGAGCTAGCACAGATACGCAGTATTTT. The chain links TRBV5-6 to TRBJ2-3; D ambiguous. Per the germline V gene, CDR1 is SGHDT and CDR2 is YYEEEE. This CDR3 is built from 17 residues. V was cut by 1 base and J by 0 bases, with 15 bases left in between.

The J gene is TRBJ2-2, the V gene TRBV27; 7 bases map to TRBD2. The CDR3 runs 14 residues. Germline V gene data show CDR1 as MNHEY and CDR2 as SMNVEV (reference sequence). V lost 7 bases to trimming and J lost 5 bases; unmatched junction nucleotides: 7. CDR3 in amino acids: CASKKTAGTGELFF. The CDR3 DNA is TGTGCCAGCAAGAAAACAGCGGGAACCGGGGAGCTGTTTTTT.

The rearrangement links TRBV9 to TRBJ1-2, with D possibly being TRBD1 (5 bases). Germline CDR1 is SGDLS and CDR2 is YYNGEE. Trimming shortened V by 0 bases and J by 6 bases, and 18 bases separated the two germline ends. The CDR3 spans 16 residues. As DNA, the CDR3 is TGTGCCAGCAGCGTAGACCTCCAGGGCAGGAGAGATGGCTACACCTTC. Translating it yields CASSVDLQGRRDGYTF.

The chain joins TRBV19 to TRBJ2-1, with D maybe TRBD1 (6 bases). Germline CDR1 and CDR2: LNHDA and SQIVND (reference sequence). This CDR3 spans 13 amino acids. The V end lost 6 bases, the J end lost 8 bases, and 14 bases lay between the germline ends. CDR3: CASSPDRSDEQFF. Written as DNA, the CDR3 is TGTGCCAGTAGCCCAGACAGGTCTGATGAGCAGTTCTTC.

The chain recombines TRBV19 with TRBJ1-5; D remains ambiguous. Germline V CDR1 and CDR2: LNHDA, SQIVND (reference sequence). Trimming took 2 bases from V and 2 from J, leaving 13 bases between them. The CDR3 runs 16 residues. CDR3 region: CASSIRSTDRNQPQHF. The CDR3 nucleotides are TGTGCCAGTAGTATAAGGTCGACCGACCGCAATCAGCCCCAGCATTTT.

The rearrangement joins TRBV27 to TRBJ2-1; 7 nucleotides match TRBD1. Germline-derived CDR1 and CDR2 are MNHEY and SMNVEV (reference sequence). The CDR3 runs 16 residues. The J segment lost 4 bases and the V segment lost 4 bases, leaving 10 bases of the junction unmatched. CDR3: CASSSEGTATYNEQFF. CDR3 DNA sequence: TGTGCCAGCAGTTCAGAGGGGACAGCGACTTACAATGAGCAGTTCTTC.

The chain combines TRBV2 with TRBJ2-7; 14 positions match TRBD2. This CDR3 contains 18 residues. Germline assignment: CDR1 SNHLY and CDR2 FYNNEI. V trimming: 4 bases; J trimming: 2 bases; junction bases outside the gene matches: 10. The CDR3 is CASSAEGGLAGGTYEQYF. The DNA of the CDR3 is TGTGCCAGCAGTGCCGAAGGAGGACTAGCGGGAGGTACCTACGAGCAGTACTTC.

V is TRBV28 and J is TRBJ2-7; 7 nucleotides line up with TRBD1. The V gene end was trimmed by 6 bases and the J gene end by 2 bases; junction bases not matched to a gene: 4. In germline, CDR1 is MDHEN, CDR2 SYDVKM. CDR3 length equals 13 residues. This CDR3 reads CASRGQGAYEQYF. The CDR3 DNA reads TGTGCCAGCAGGGGGCAGGGGGCCTACGAGCAGTACTTC.

This chain uses TRBV28 with TRBJ1-2, with D uncertain. Trimming removed 2 bases from V and 8 bases from J, with 6 bases in between. The CDR3 extends over 11 amino acids. CDR1 is MDHEN, CDR2 SYDVKM, per germline. In DNA, the CDR3 is TGTGCCAGCAGTTTAGCTGGGGGCTACACCTTC. Encoded protein: CASSLAGGYTF.

DNA for the CDR3: TGCGCCAGCAGCTTGACGGGACCTTACAATGAGCAGTTCTTC. Amino acid sequence: CASSLTGPYNEQFF. The chain combines TRBV5-1 with TRBJ2-1; D may match TRBD1 or TRBD2 (5 bases each). V gave up 1 base and J gave up 4 bases, with 9 bases separating them. Germline assignment: CDR1 SGHRS and CDR2 YFSETQ. The CDR3 covers 14 residues. Together with reference TRBV5-1 and TRBJ2-1, the CDR3 gives the full variable domain: KAGVTQTPRYLIKTRGQQVTLSCSPISGHRSVSWYQQTPGQGLQFLFEYFSETQRNKGNFPGRFSGRQFSNSRSEMNVSTLELGDSALYLCASSLTGPYNEQFFGPGTRLTVL.

This sequence joins TRBV7-3 and TRBJ2-5, with 9 bases matching TRBD2. The end of the DNA aligns better with TRBJ2-7, so the J call may be wrong. The V gene's germline CDR1 is SGHTA and CDR2 FQGTGA. The CDR3 has 14 amino acids. The CDR3 reads CASSVTSGPYEQYF. CDR3 nucleotide sequence: TGTGCCAGCAGCGTGACTAGCGGCCCCTACGAGCAGTACTTC.

The V and J genes are TRBV14 and TRBJ2-3; unclear D gene. V was pared by 4 bases and J by 3 bases, with 14 bases between. CDR3 length equals 15 residues. The germline CDR1 and CDR2 sequences are SGHDN and FVKESK. The CDR3 DNA follows: TGTGCCAGCAGCCCTGGTTCTCTGTGGACAGATACGCAGTATTTT. Translating gives CASSPGSLWTDTQYF.

V usage is TRBV19 and J usage is TRBJ2-1; D may be TRBD2 (7 bases). V was clipped by 3 bases and J by 2 bases, with 14 bases between them. This CDR3 contains 16 residues. CDR1 LNHDA and CDR2 SQIVND come from the germline V gene (reference sequence). The CDR3 nucleotides are TGTGCCAGTAGTATTACGACGGGGGGCCCCTACAATGAGCAGTTCTTC. Its translation is CASSITTGGPYNEQFF.

The chain links TRBV10-2 to TRBJ1-1; D is perhaps TRBD1 (6 bases). The CDR3 totals 14 residues. With 6 bases removed from V and 2 bases from J, the gap between germline ends came to 13 bases. CDR1 WSHSY and CDR2 SAAADI come from the germline V gene. The CDR3 DNA reads TGCGCCAGCAGGGATACAGGGCTCAACACTGAAGCTTTCTTT. It translates to CASRDTGLNTEAFF.

This rearrangement joins TRBV6-1 to TRBJ2-2, with no clear D. V was cut by 1 base and J by 8 bases, with 14 bases left in between. Germline CDR1 is MNHNS and CDR2 is SASEGT. This CDR3 contains 15 residues. CDR3 sequence (DNA): TGTGCCAGCAGTGAAGTACTGGTTGTAAAAGGGGAGCTGTTTTTT. This encodes CASSEVLVVKGELFF.

The rearrangement joins TRBV10-1 to TRBJ1-2; maybe TRBD1 (5 bases). Trimming cost V 5 bases and J 4 bases, with 11 bases left between them. CDR3 size: 13 residues. Germline values: CDR1 WNHNN, CDR2 SYGVQD (reference sequence). The DNA for the CDR3 is TGCGCCAGCAGTAAGGACGGGACCTATGGCTACACCTTC. This gives the protein CASSKDGTYGYTF.

This clone occurred a few times. The chain couples TRBV29-1 to TRBJ1-2; a weak D match, TRBD1 (6 bases). Germline values: CDR1 SQVTM, CDR2 ANQGSEA. CDR3 length: 13 residues. Trimming took 6 bases from V and 7 from J, leaving 18 bases between them. The DNA of the CDR3 is TGCAGCGTAGGGACCAGGGGCCTCTTTGGCTACACCTTC. Translated: CSVGTRGLFGYTF. The entire variable domain, with the rest obtained from reference TRBV29-1 and TRBJ1-2, is as follows: SAVISQKPSRDICQRGTSLTIQCQVDSQVTMMFWYRQQPGQSLTLIATANQGSEATYESGFVIDKFPISRPNLTFSTLTVSNMSPEDSSIYLCSVGTRGLFGYTFGSGTRLTVV.

The gene calls are TRBV9 and TRBJ2-2; D call uncertain. CDR3 length: 14 amino acids. The V gene's germline CDR1 is SGDLS and CDR2 YYNGEE. The V gene lost 4 bases and the J gene lost 7 bases, with 14 bases spanning the gap. The CDR3 DNA is TGTGCCAGCAGCTCCCTTTCAGCCGACGGGGAGCTGTTTTTT. The encoded protein is CASSSLSADGELFF.

V is TRBV5-1 and J is TRBJ2-5, with 8 bases lining up with TRBD1. The ends lost 4 bases at V and 3 bases at J; junction bases unmatched: 5. The germline V gene has CDR1 SGHRS and CDR2 YFSETQ. This CDR3 comprises 14 residues. Written as DNA, the CDR3 is TGCGCCAGCAGCCCCGGGACAGGAAAAGAGACCCAGTACTTC. Its translation is CASSPGTGKETQYF.

J is TRBJ1-1 and V is TRBV29-1; no reliable D call. This CDR3 contains 13 residues. The germline gives CDR1 SQVTM, CDR2 ANQGSEA. Trimming cost V 0 bases and J 1 base, with 6 bases left between them. The DNA for the CDR3 is TGCAGCGTTGAAGATCAGCCGAACACTGAAGCTTTCTTT. Its translation is CSVEDQPNTEAFF.